This T cell receptor (beta chain) was observed in a study of radiotherapy plus CTLA-4 blockade in lung cancer. Study summary: Among enrolled patients, less than 20% responded and about 34% achieved disease control.

TCRdb's table, derived via immunoSEQ multiplex PCR, lists solely in-frame clones and lacks some. Of around 72,000 clones listed, 78% were seen once; the top ten hold 7.1%. Focal radiation was given together with CTLA-4 blockade (ipilimumab) to patients with chemo-refractory metastatic non-small-cell lung cancer. Study-level findings and limits: TCR clones from tumors expanded in blood after radiotherapy plus ipilimumab. The best predictor of response was reported to be early blood T cell clone dynamics, with interferon-beta.

Germline loops: CDR1 MNHEY, CDR2 SMNVEV (reference sequence). This CDR3 spans 18 amino acids. The V and J ends lost 6 bases and 0 bases respectively, with 23 bases between them. With regard to this clone: Its antigen is not known.

Sequencing used peripheral blood, obtained from a patient treated with radiotherapy plus ipilimumab. The chain links TRBV27 to TRBJ1-2; no clear D gene. The clonotype was recovered from a human donor with non-small cell lung cancer who had a complete response to radiotherapy plus ipilimumab. CDR3 nucleotides: TGTGCCAGCAGCGCCCTTGGATTCTTGGACGGATCTAACTATGGCTACACCTTC. This encodes CASSALGFLDGSNYGYTF.